This is a list of T cell receptor beta chains from one sample in a study of beta chain features in type 1 diabetes. Produced via immunoSEQ multiplex PCR; TCRdb's table is partial and in-frame only. The table lists a few hundred thousand clones, around 12% of them singletons. The specimen was naive CD4+ T cells from blood. The origin of the receptors is a woman between 18 and 30 years old with type 1 diabetes. The conserved cysteine and the conserved F or W are not part of the CDR3 here. Fields, in order: V gene, CDR3 protein.

>TRBV19
ASRTDWREGRDTQY
>TRBV20-1
SVAGTYEQY
>TRBV5-4
ASSLKVIPGVRGNEQF
>TRBV7-2
ASSLTEREQF
>TRBV11-2
ASSSRGWTYEQY
>TRBV30
AWSEGLATDTQY
>TRBV2
ASTNGQTGNEQF
>TRBV7-9
ASSLSDTSQETQY
>TRBV4-3
ASSQAPQTGGLGDTQY
>TRBV7-2
ASSPPGLRGSGELF
>TRBV4-3
ASSPSTGRPYEQY
>TRBV7-3
ASSLTSGRNEQY
>TRBV5-4
ASSLDRNTEAF
>TRBV18
ASSPRTGTGDEQY
>TRBV19
ASSIQDSDGYT
>TRBV30
AWSLSTGFSYNEQF
>TRBV29-1
SVVIAGVGTGELF
>TRBV27
ASSYHGSQETQY
>TRBV15
ATRAFSNQPQH
>TRBV6-5
ASESTPSRTGELF
>TRBV6-6
ASTPSGGTYNEQF
>TRBV2
ASTQTGAYNEQF
>TRBV4-1
ASSRTGGQPQH
>TRBV4-1
ASFGAAGALSGGELF
>TRBV4-3
ASSQAAHRGSTNEKLF
>TRBV7-2
ASSFRAGGTDTQY
>TRBV7-9
ASSLGEPQETQY
>TRBV28
ASSSPGQEGYEQY
>TRBV7-9
ASSGARGLSYEQY
>TRBV7-3
ASSLSSGNEQY
>TRBV7-2
ASRSSYEQY
>TRBV9
ASSVSGPVYDKNIQY